Following are 27 T cell receptor beta chains from one sample sequenced in a study of cytomegalovirus exposure and HLA in healthy donors. The study ran its PCR with 60 Vbeta and 13 Jbeta primers. Using immunoSEQ multiplex PCR, the repertoire was profiled, and TCRdb retains in-frame clones only, with some absent. The sample records approximately 160,000 clones, roughly 79% being singletons. The sample taken for sequencing was PBMCs. These receptors all stem from a woman aged 40 to 50 in good health and CMV-seropositive.

J is TRBJ1-4 and V is TRBV7-2; 7 bases align to TRBD1. The CDR3 sequence is 14 residues long. In germline, CDR1 is SGHTA, CDR2 FQGNSA. The junction had 4 bases not matched to a gene; V was cut back by 5 bases and J by 4 bases. The CDR3 nucleotides read TGTGCCAGCAGCCAGGGACAGTTTAATGAAAAACTGTTTTTT. Translation gives CASSQGQFNEKLFF.

DNA for the CDR3: TGTGCCAGCAGTGTGAGCACTAACTATGGCTACACCTTC. As protein: CASSVSTNYGYTF. J is TRBJ1-2 and V is TRBV6-1; D is ambiguous. The CDR3 runs 13 residues. Germline V lookup: CDR1 MNHNS, CDR2 SASEGT. Trimming took 4 bases from V and 0 from J, leaving 6 bases between them.

This chain links TRBV4-2 with TRBJ2-1; tentatively, D is TRBD1 (6 bases). The CDR3 is 18 amino acids. V was shortened by 1 base and J by 4 bases, with 20 bases between the two germline ends. Germline V CDR1 and CDR2: LGHNA, YNFKEQ. The CDR3 nucleotides are TGTGCCAGCAGCCAAGTAGTATCGGTTGGTACAGGGTACAATGAGCAGTTCTTC. Translated, it gives CASSQVVSVGTGYNEQFF.

The rearrangement joins TRBV5-4 to TRBJ1-1, with D perhaps TRBD1 (6 bases). Per the germline V gene, CDR1 is SGHNT and CDR2 is YYREEE (reference sequence). The CDR3 runs 14 residues. V was pared by 1 base and J by 3 bases, with 10 bases between. The CDR3 here is CASSLQGGDTEAFF. CDR3 nucleotide sequence: TGTGCCAGCAGCTTGCAAGGGGGGGACACTGAAGCTTTCTTT.

The V and J genes are TRBV18 and TRBJ1-1; TRBD1 agrees at 7 bases. CDR3 length equals 15 residues. The V gene end was trimmed by 2 bases and the J gene end by 0 bases; junction bases not matched to a gene: 3. In germline, CDR1 is KGHSH, CDR2 LQKENI. The CDR3 DNA reads TGTGCCAGCTCACCAATACAGGGGATGAACACTGAAGCTTTCTTT. This sequence encodes CASSPIQGMNTEAFF.

Details on this clone: Different DNA sequences within this sample yield the same CDR3. The J gene is TRBJ1-2, the V gene TRBV4-3; TRBD1 might be the D (6 bases). The CDR3 contains 14 residues. Trimming shortened V by 0 bases and J by 4 bases, and 9 bases separated the two germline ends. Germline V gene sequence: CDR1 LGHNA, CDR2 YSLEER. The DNA for the CDR3 is TGCGCCAGCAGCCAAGATCGAGGGGGCTATGGCTACACCTTC. Translating gives CASSQDRGGYGYTF.

The chain joins TRBV28 to TRBJ1-2, with D perhaps matching TRBD1 (5 bases). The CDR3 is made up of 17 amino acids. Between the trimmed V and J ends, which lost 1 base and 2 bases, there was a span of 17 bases. Germline lookup yields CDR1 MDHEN and CDR2 SYDVKM. CDR3 protein: CASSLSTETARNYGYTF. In DNA, the CDR3 is TGTGCCAGCAGTTTATCAACAGAGACAGCAAGAAACTATGGCTACACCTTC.

The V call is TRBV7-6, the J call TRBJ2-2; D unresolved. This CDR3 comprises 16 residues. Per the germline V gene, CDR1 is SGHVS and CDR2 is FNYEAQ. V was shortened by 5 bases and J by 4 bases, with 17 bases between the two germline ends. CDR3: CASSPRVVISTGELFF. CDR3 bases: TGTGCCAGCAGCCCACGGGTCGTCATAAGCACCGGGGAGCTGTTTTTT. Full variable domain (outside the CDR3, taken from reference TRBV7-6 and TRBJ2-2): GAGVSQSPRYKVTKRGQDVALRCDPISGHVSLYWYRQALGQGPEFLTYFNYEAQQDKSGLPNDRFSAERPEGSISTLTIQRTEQRDSAMYRCASSPRVVISTGELFFGEGSRLTVL.

The chain joins TRBV7-9 to TRBJ2-3, with 14 bases that match TRBD2. The germline CDR1 and CDR2 sequences are SEHNR and FQNEAQ (reference sequence). V gave up 5 bases and J gave up 2 bases; unmatched junction bases: 3. The CDR3 sequence is 16 residues long. The CDR3 coding sequence is TGTGCCAGCAGCCCGACTAGCGGGGGGGCCACAGATACGCAGTATTTT. Translating it yields CASSPTSGGATDTQYF.

J is TRBJ2-3 and V is TRBV28; TRBD2 agrees at 9 bases. Trimming removed 3 bases from V and 4 bases from J; junction bases left unmatched: 5. This CDR3 has 15 residues. In germline, CDR1 is MDHEN, CDR2 SYDVKM. The CDR3 here is CASSLRRGGPDTQYF. The CDR3 region has the DNA TGTGCCAGCAGTTTGCGGCGGGGGGGCCCAGATACGCAGTATTTT.

The CDR3 bases are TGTGTTACCCCAGGGGGCCTCATGAACACTGAAGCTTTCTTT. Translation: CVTPGGLMNTEAFF. The rearrangement joins TRBV2 to TRBJ1-1, with 8 bases matching TRBD1. The germline V gene has CDR1 SNHLY and CDR2 FYNNEI. The CDR3 contains 14 residues.

The chain's CDR3 is CASSEGAGGNTIYF. The CDR3 region has the DNA TGTGCCAGCAGTGAGGGTGCCGGTGGAAACACCATATATTTT. This sequence joins TRBV6-5 and TRBJ1-3; D call uncertain. V lost 5 bases and J 3 bases, leaving 11 bases between the germline ends. CDR1 is MNHEY, CDR2 SVGAGI, per germline. The CDR3 has 14 amino acids.

The chain joins TRBV6-6 to TRBJ1-5; D call uncertain. V lost 0 bases, J lost 7 bases, and 10 bases lay in between. The CDR3 loop spans 14 amino acids. Per the germline V gene, CDR1 is MNHNY and CDR2 is SVGAGI (reference sequence). The CDR3 DNA reads as TGTGCCAGCAGTTACTCGAGTGGTCTGCAGCCCCAGCATTTT. This sequence encodes CASSYSSGLQPQHF.

The chain joins TRBV5-6 to TRBJ1-3; D is uncertain. The germline gives CDR1 SGHDT, CDR2 YYEEEE. Trimming took 2 bases from V and 0 from J, leaving 12 bases between them. The CDR3 has 16 amino acids. CDR3: CASSFLPEPSGNTIYF. Here the CDR3 DNA reads TGTGCCAGCAGCTTCTTACCAGAACCCTCTGGAAACACCATATATTTT.

This clone has only one observation. The chain combines TRBV7-2 with TRBJ1-6, with 10 bases lining up with TRBD1. Germline-derived CDR1 and CDR2 are SGHTA and FQGNSA. With V trimmed by 1 base and J by 6 bases, 0 bases remained unmatched. The CDR3 extends over 15 amino acids. CDR3 DNA sequence: TGTGCCAGCAGCTTAGGACAGGGGGCTAATTCACCCCTCCACTTT. Translating gives CASSLGQGANSPLHF.

The chain joins TRBV7-9 to TRBJ2-7; 9 nucleotides line up with TRBD1. Looked up from germline, CDR1 is SEHNR and CDR2 is FQNEAQ (reference sequence). The CDR3 consists of 17 residues. The junction had 15 bases not matched to a gene; V was cut back by 5 bases and J by 4 bases. In nucleotides, the CDR3 is TGTGCCAGCAGCGCTAAGGGAGGGGGACAGGGTGATTACGAGCAGTACTTC. Its protein product is CASSAKGGGQGDYEQYF.

V gene TRBV27 combines with J gene TRBJ2-4; unclear D gene. V was pared by 4 bases and J by 13 bases, with 17 bases between. There are 13 residues in the CDR3. Germline CDR1 MNHEY, CDR2 SMNVEV (reference sequence). The CDR3 spells CASSSPPSNRQYF. The CDR3 nucleotides are TGTGCCAGCAGTTCCCCCCCGTCCAACCGGCAGTACTTC.

The rearrangement joins TRBV28 to TRBJ1-4; D is uncertain. Germline V gene data show CDR1 as MDHEN and CDR2 as SYDVKM. The CDR3 runs 15 residues. V dropped 6 bases and J dropped 1 base, with 12 bases sitting between them. Here the CDR3 reads CASRSRGVTNEKLFF. The CDR3 DNA is TGTGCCAGCAGGTCCCGCGGGGTAACTAATGAAAAACTGTTTTTT.

The chain combines TRBV28 with TRBJ2-3, with D tentatively TRBD1 (6 bases). Germline CDR1 and CDR2: MDHEN and SYDVKM. This CDR3 comprises 14 residues. Trimming removed 4 bases at V and 0 bases at J, with 8 bases between. For the CDR3, the DNA is TGTGCCAGCAGTTGGGGGCTGAGCACAGATACGCAGTATTTT. Residues: CASSWGLSTDTQYF.

The gene calls are TRBV28 and TRBJ1-4; D might be TRBD1 (5 bases). The CDR3 has 15 residues. CDR1 MDHEN and CDR2 SYDVKM come from the germline V gene. The V end lost 5 bases, the J end lost 8 bases, and 18 bases lay between the germline ends. CDR3 sequence (DNA): TGTGCCAGCAGTCCCATGGGGGGGAGTTTGGAAAAACTGTTTTTT. Its protein product is CASSPMGGSLEKLFF. Full variable domain (outside the CDR3, taken from reference TRBV28 and TRBJ1-4): DVKVTQSSRYLVKRTGEKVFLECVQDMDHENMFWYRQDPGLGLRLIYFSYDVKMKEKGDIPEGYSVSREKKERFSLILESASTNQTSMYLCASSPMGGSLEKLFFGSGTQLSVL.

The V and J genes are TRBV30 and TRBJ1-1; perhaps TRBD1 as D (5 bases). Germline V gene sequence: CDR1 GTSNPN, CDR2 SVGIG (reference sequence). The CDR3 length is 15 residues. The V end lost 5 bases, the J end lost 3 bases, and 19 bases lay between the germline ends. CDR3 sequence (DNA): TGTGCCTGGGCCACCGGGGCGCGGGGGGACACTGAAGCTTTCTTT. Its protein product is CAWATGARGDTEAFF.

In the case of this clone: Other DNA variants within this sample encode the same CDR3. The CDR3 sequence: CASSFQGGAEAFF. The DNA of the CDR3 is TGCGCCAGCAGCTTTCAGGGAGGTGCTGAAGCTTTCTTT. This sequence joins TRBV5-1 and TRBJ1-1; possible D gene TRBD1, 5 bases. The CDR3 has 13 residues. The germline V gene has CDR1 SGHRS and CDR2 YFSETQ. V lost 2 bases and J 6 bases, leaving 11 bases between the germline ends.

In this sample, this clone turned up once. The chain couples TRBV11-2 to TRBJ1-4; the D gene is possibly TRBD1 (5 bases). V was shortened by 1 base and J by 3 bases, with 9 bases between the two germline ends. The CDR3 runs to 15 residues. Germline V gene data show CDR1 as SGHAT and CDR2 as FQNNGV. Here the CDR3 reads CASSLGFRANEKLFF. CDR3 DNA sequence: TGTGCCAGCAGCTTAGGTTTCAGGGCTAATGAAAAACTGTTTTTT.

The chain uses TRBV7-2 and TRBJ2-3; TRBD2 matches 11 bases. The germline CDR1 and CDR2 sequences are SGHTA and FQGNSA. V shed 3 bases and J 4 bases; nucleotides not matched to a gene: 3. CDR3 length: 15 amino acids. The CDR3 protein is CASSFSGGAPDTQYF. CDR3 DNA sequence: TGTGCCAGCAGCTTTAGCGGGGGGGCCCCAGATACGCAGTATTTT.

This chain links TRBV2 with TRBJ2-1; D call uncertain. This CDR3 contains 14 residues. Germline lookup yields CDR1 SNHLY and CDR2 FYNNEI. The ends were cut back, 6 bases at V and 0 bases at J, with 9 bases in the middle. CDR3 loop: CASRPTNSYNEQFF. In nucleotides, the CDR3 is TGTGCCAGCAGGCCCACTAACTCCTACAATGAGCAGTTCTTC.

This clone appeared a few times. CDR3 protein: CASSEVFRDTQYF. As DNA, the CDR3 is TGTGCCAGCAGTGAAGTGTTCCGAGATACGCAGTATTTT. The V and J genes are TRBV2 and TRBJ2-3; unclear D gene. V was clipped by 1 base and J by 5 bases, with 7 bases between them. This CDR3 contains 13 residues. Looked up from germline, CDR1 is SNHLY and CDR2 is FYNNEI.

In its sample, this clone was seen once. The V gene is TRBV4-3, the J gene TRBJ1-3; D gene unclear. The germline gives CDR1 LGHNA, CDR2 YSLEER. V dropped 1 base and J dropped 0 bases, with 10 bases sitting between them. The CDR3 runs to 16 residues. The CDR3 region is CASSQGAAGSGNTIYF. CDR3 DNA sequence: TGCGCCAGCAGCCAAGGGGCGGCGGGCTCTGGAAACACCATATATTTT.